This entry describes one T cell receptor beta chain. Its target is not known. J gave up 7 bases and V 8 bases, and 7 bases lay outside the gene matches. The CDR3 runs 14 residues. The germline V gene encodes CDR1 ENHRY and CDR2 SYGVKD. Both subsets, CD45RA+ naive and CD45RA-negative memory, were split from the CD4+ cells. The sample belongs to a study of shared clonotypes between healthy human individuals. Overall study context: Per donor, CD8 memory used one plate, CD8 naive used two, CD4 memory used three and CD4 naive used three.

The assay was run at deep level. This table comes from immunoSEQ multiplex PCR, and its TCRdb copy is limited to in-frame clones, with some not included. The data contain fewer than 850,000 clones, around 72% of them singletons. Overall study results and limits: Generally, estimated richness proved larger in naive subsets than it did in memory subsets.

The rearrangement joins TRBV10-3 to TRBJ2-1, with 11 bases matching TRBD1. Sequenced input: memory CD4+ T cells sorted from blood. Subset noted: CD45RA-negative fraction. This receptor was taken from a woman aged 30 to 39 in good health. The CDR3 sequence: CAIRPGQGGNEQFF. In DNA form, the CDR3 reads TGTGCCATCCGACCGGGACAGGGGGGGAATGAGCAGTTCTTC.